This TCR beta chain was sequenced in a study of beta chain features in type 1 diabetes. Across the study: Patients were similar to healthy donors in age and gender (as well as in cell yields).

The CDR3 is made up of 17 amino acids. V lost 5 bases and J lost 6, with 23 bases in between. Germline V gene sequence: CDR1 SGHTA, CDR2 FQGNSA. cDNA synthesis used the whole RNA isolate, giving expressed TCRB sequences. Generated by immunoSEQ multiplex PCR, the TCRdb table keeps only in-frame clones and is missing some. The table has a few hundred thousand clones, 30% seen once; the top ten hold about 0.065%. Specimen: naive CD4+ T cells from blood. V and J are TRBV7-2 and TRBJ2-1; D possibly matches TRBD1 or TRBD2 (5 bases each). The TCR originated in a man in his late teens or twenties in good health. In nucleotides, the CDR3 is TGTGCCAGCAGCGGAATGCTTCGGGGCCCAGACGGCAATGAGCAGTTCTTC. Protein: CASSGMLRGPDGNEQFF.